The 18 T cell receptor beta chains below come from one sample, sequenced in a study of T cells in Graves' hyperthyroidism and ophthalmopathy. The investigators amplified TCR beta CDR3 regions from RNA transcripts. During a first-round RT-PCR of the TCR CDR3, the HTBI primer set was used. TCRdb processed the multiplex PCR reads anew with MiXCR; each CDR3 protein has one entry. Of about 400,000 distinct CDR3 sequences detected, more than 12% appear once; the ten largest clones hold 20%. Sample: blood. These receptors originate from a woman between 25 and 40 years old with Graves' ophthalmopathy.

This clonotype has a count of ten or more. This chain links TRBV3-1 with TRBJ1-1; D unclear. Looked up from germline, CDR1 is LGHDT and CDR2 is YNNKEL (reference sequence). This CDR3 contains 19 residues. V lost 7 bases and J 0 bases, leaving 27 bases between the germline ends. Here the CDR3 DNA reads TGTGCCAGCACTCAGAGGCCCCTGGGTCGAGGTGGGATGAACACTGAAGCTTTCTTT. It yields the protein CASTQRPLGRGGMNTEAFF.

Many counts were recorded for this clonotype. This chain links TRBV28 with TRBJ1-3, with D uncertain. CDR1 is MDHEN and CDR2 is SYDVKM in the germline V gene. V was trimmed by 6 bases and J by 2 bases, leaving 14 bases between them. This CDR3 is 15 amino acids long. The CDR3 reads CASRSGKETGNTIYF. CDR3 DNA: TGTGCCAGCAGGTCCGGGAAAGAGACTGGAAACACCATATATTTT.

This clonotype has a count of ten or more. The rearrangement uses TRBV11-2 and TRBJ1-5; 7 nucleotides align to TRBD1. This CDR3 is built from 15 residues. V dropped 1 base and J dropped 4; count of bases not matched to a gene: 4. Per germline, CDR1 SGHAT and CDR2 FQNNGV. The CDR3 here is CASSLAGTENQPQHF. As DNA, the CDR3 is TGTGCCAGCAGCTTAGCCGGGACAGAGAATCAGCCCCAGCATTTT.

Ten or more counts support this clonotype. The chain recombines TRBV12-3 or TRBV12-4 with TRBJ1-5, with no clear D. The V and J ends lost 3 bases and 6 bases respectively, with 6 bases between them. The CDR3 is 12 amino acids. CDR3 sequence (DNA): TGTGCCAGCAGTTTCCGGGTTCAGCCCCAGCATTTT. Its translation: CASSFRVQPQHF.

This clonotype was picked up many times. The chain carries TRBV10-3 and TRBJ1-1, with D perhaps TRBD1 (5 bases). The CDR3 sequence is 13 residues long. Per the germline V gene, CDR1 is ENHRY and CDR2 is SYGVKD. Trimming pared 5 bases from V and 5 bases from J, leaving 12 bases between. DNA of the CDR3: TGTGCCATCAGTCCTTGGAAGGGGACTGAAGCTTTCTTT. Protein sequence: CAISPWKGTEAFF.

This clonotype showed up many times. This chain links TRBV11-2 with TRBJ2-3; D is unclear. The germline CDR1 and CDR2 sequences are SGHAT and FQNNGV. Trimming cost V 4 bases and J 2 bases, with 4 bases left between them. This CDR3 region has 12 residues. The CDR3 is CASSWYTDTQYF. Written as DNA, the CDR3 is TGTGCCAGCAGCTGGTACACAGATACGCAGTATTTT.

A remark on this clonotype: This clone may be a read error of a much larger clone one base away. In this CDR3 the conserved last residue, phenylalanine or tryptophan, is missing, so a read error is likely. The chain has TRBV5-1 and TRBJ2-7; 10 positions agree with TRBD2. The CDR3 has 15 residues. Trimming cost V 4 bases and J 5 bases; bases outside gene matches: 9. Germline V CDR1 and CDR2: SGHRS, YFSETQ. The CDR3 DNA is TGCGCCAGCAGCCCCATAGCGGGGGGATATGACGAGCAGTACCTC. As protein: CASSPIAGGYDEQYL.

This clonotype was seen ten or more times. V is TRBV3-1 and J is TRBJ2-5; 7 positions agree with TRBD2. The CDR3 spans 16 residues. V lost 3 bases to trimming and J lost 1 base; unmatched junction nucleotides: 8. Germline CDR1 LGHDT, CDR2 YNNKEL (reference sequence). The CDR3 loop reads CASSQGGGSLQETQYF. Here the CDR3 DNA reads TGTGCCAGCAGCCAGGGGGGGGGATCTCTCCAAGAGACCCAGTACTTC.

This clonotype appeared many times. This chain links TRBV11-2 with TRBJ2-1, with 9 bases lining up with TRBD2. V was clipped by 1 base and J by 3 bases; unmatched bases: 22. The CDR3 totals 22 residues. Germline CDR1 and CDR2: SGHAT and FQNNGV. The CDR3 here is CASSLGWSWGGGAGSNYNEQFF. In DNA form, the CDR3 reads TGTGCCAGCAGCTTAGGATGGTCGTGGGGCGGGGGGGCCGGTAGCAACTACAATGAGCAGTTCTTC.

The chain employs TRBV15 and TRBJ2-1; a possible D gene is TRBD2 (6 bases). Germline values: CDR1 LNHNV, CDR2 YYDKDF (reference sequence). The CDR3 sequence is 15 residues long. Trimming removed 0 bases at V and 10 bases at J, with 16 bases between. CDR3 bases: TGTGCCACCAGCAGAGATAATTTCGGGGGATCCGAGCAGTTCTTC. Amino acids: CATSRDNFGGSEQFF.

The chain couples TRBV29-1 to TRBJ2-5, with D unclear. V lost 6 bases to trimming and J lost 2 bases, with 4 bases between them. This CDR3 is 10 amino acids long. Germline CDR1 SQVTM, CDR2 ANQGSEA. The CDR3 DNA sequence: TGCAGCGTGGTTCAAGAGACCCAGTACTTC. Translating it yields CSVVQETQYF.

This clonotype was detected many times. The chain recombines TRBV7-3 with TRBJ2-1; 9 nucleotides agree with TRBD2. The junction had 4 bases not matched to a gene; V was cut back by 4 bases and J by 9 bases. Germline-derived CDR1 and CDR2 are SGHTA and FQGTGA. This CDR3 is built from 13 residues. CDR3 coding DNA: TGTGCCAGCAGCTCGGGACTAGCAGGTGAGCAGTTCTTC. Translation: CASSSGLAGEQFF.

The chain employs TRBV18 and TRBJ2-2; 7 nucleotides match TRBD1. This CDR3 comprises 16 residues. Trimming removed 3 bases from V and 0 bases from J; junction bases left unmatched: 4. CDR1 is KGHSH, CDR2 LQKENI, per germline. This CDR3 is CASSPGTATNTGELFF. In nucleotides, the CDR3 is TGTGCCAGCTCACCCGGGACAGCAACGAACACCGGGGAGCTGTTTTTT.

This clonotype was counted at least ten times. The V gene is TRBV5-5, the J gene TRBJ2-3; D remains unclear. The CDR3 is 15 residues long. Per the germline V gene, CDR1 is SGHKS and CDR2 is YYEKEE (reference sequence). V lost 0 bases and J 2 bases, leaving 10 bases between the germline ends. CDR3 DNA: TGTGCCAGCAGCTTGGAGTGGTTAGCCACAGATACGCAGTATTTT. Amino acid sequence: CASSLEWLATDTQYF.

This clonotype appeared many times. The chain employs TRBV2 and TRBJ2-3; 8 nucleotides align to TRBD2. The length of the CDR3 is 16 residues. With V trimmed by 3 bases and J by 1 base, 6 bases remained unmatched. Germline V gene lookup returns CDR1 SNHLY and CDR2 FYNNEI. The CDR3 here is CASSDVAAGGTDTQYF. The CDR3 nucleotides are TGTGCCAGCAGTGACGTGGCAGCGGGGGGCACAGATACGCAGTATTTT.

The chain carries TRBV10-3 and TRBJ2-2, with D possibly TRBD2 on 6 matching bases. V was clipped by 7 bases and J by 0 bases, with 18 bases between them. Germline CDR1 reads ENHRY; CDR2 reads SYGVKD. This CDR3 comprises 17 residues. CDR3 sequence (DNA): TGTGCCATCAAGATGGAGGGTGAGCAACCGAACACCGGGGAGCTGTTTTTT. Translation gives CAIKMEGEQPNTGELFF.

In its sample, this clonotype was seen many times. The chain uses TRBV6-1 and TRBJ2-3; D might be TRBD1 or TRBD2, each matching 5 bases. Germline CDR1 is MNHNS and CDR2 is SASEGT. This CDR3 has 16 residues. Between the trimmed V and J ends, which lost 7 bases and 0 bases, there was a span of 17 bases. This CDR3 is CASTTIAGGSTDTQYF. For the CDR3, the DNA is TGTGCCAGCACCACTATAGCTGGGGGAAGCACAGATACGCAGTATTTT.

This clonotype has ten or more counts. This rearrangement joins TRBV7-2 to TRBJ1-6; the D gene is possibly TRBD1 (6 bases). The CDR3 consists of 15 residues. Deletions cut 0 bases from V and 7 bases from J, with 10 bases between. Germline loops: CDR1 SGHTA, CDR2 FQGNSA. CDR3: CASSLASGVNSPLHF. For the CDR3, the DNA is TGTGCCAGCAGCTTAGCGTCAGGGGTCAATTCACCCCTCCACTTT. Looking up the rest from reference TRBV7-2 and TRBJ1-6 gives the full variable domain: GAGVSQSPSNKVTEKGKDVELRCDPISGHTALYWYRQSLGQGLEFLIYFQGNSAPDKSGLPSDRFSAERTGGSVSTLTIQRTQQEDSAVYLCASSLASGVNSPLHFGNGTRLTVT.